A selection of T cell receptor beta chains follows, all from one sample in a study of T cells in Graves' hyperthyroidism and ophthalmopathy. Using its own MiXCR run on the multiplex PCR reads, TCRdb lists one record per CDR3 protein. The profile covers some 510,000 distinct CDR3 sequences, with 20% appearing a single time and 26% taken by the ten largest. The sample comprised blood. These TCRs come from a young man with Graves' hyperthyroidism. Each CDR3 is given with its conserved first and last residue. The D gene is left open where the match is weak. Clone sizes are given selectively: once, few, many, or a class where the clone is expanded.

abundance	j_gene	v_gene	d_gene	CDR3nt	CDR3aa
once	TRBJ2-7	TRBV29-1	TRBD1	TGCAGCGTTGAAGCGGGACAGACCTACGAGCAGTACTTC	CSVEAGQTYEQYF
many	TRBJ2-7	TRBV4-2	TRBD1	TGTGCCAGCAGCCAAGGACAGGGGACCTACGAGCAGTACTTC	CASSQGQGTYEQYF
many	TRBJ1-2	TRBV20-1	.	TGCAGTGCTAGAGACGGGCCATCTGTCGGCTACACCTTC	CSARDGPSVGYTF
.	TRBJ2-7	TRBV5-1	.	TGCGCCAGCAGCGTGGGGGATCCCGGCCAGCAGTACTTC	CASSVGDPGQQYF
few	TRBJ1-3	TRBV27	.	TGTGCCAGCAGTCCCTTCGGGGGGCTTGGAAACACCATATATTTT	CASSPFGGLGNTIYF
many	TRBJ1-2	TRBV11-2	.	TGTGCCAGCAGCACCCCACGACAGACCAACTATGGCTACACCTTC	CASSTPRQTNYGYTF
many	TRBJ1-2	TRBV5-1	.	TGCGCCAGCAGCTTGTATGGGACTCCGGATGGCTACACCTTC	CASSLYGTPDGYTF
.	TRBJ1-1	TRBV6-2/TRBV6-3	.	TGTGCCAGCAGTTACCGGCCCCGGAACACTGAAGCTTTCTTT	CASSYRPRNTEAFF
many	TRBJ1-6	TRBV11-2	.	TGTGCCAGCAGCCCCAGGTTGAGCTCCTATAATTCACCCCTCCACTTT	CASSPRLSSYNSPLHF
.	TRBJ1-1	TRBV19	.	TGTGCCAGTAGTATCTGGGGAGGGAACACTGAAGCTTTCTTT	CASSIWGGNTEAFF
.	TRBJ1-1	TRBV6-5	TRBD1	TGTGCCAGCAGTTACTTCCAGGGGGCGGTTGAAGCTTTCTTT	CASSYFQGAVEAFF
many	TRBJ2-2	TRBV12-3/TRBV12-4	.	TGTGCCAGCAGTCGGACAGCCTCCACCGGGGAGCTGTTTTTT	CASSRTASTGELFF
many	TRBJ2-4	TRBV6-1	TRBD2	TGTGCCAGCAGCGAGACGACTAGCGGGGGGATTCAGTACTTC	CASSETTSGGIQYF
few	TRBJ1-1	TRBV6-2/TRBV6-3	TRBD1	TGTGCCAGCAGCTCGGACAGGGGGCAAGGGGATGAAGCTTTCTTT	CASSSDRGQGDEAFF
.	TRBJ2-5	TRBV29-1	TRBD2	TGCAGCGTTACCACGGGAGGGCCGGGAGAGACCCAGTACTTC	CSVTTGGPGETQYF
many	TRBJ1-1	TRBV5-5	TRBD1	TGTGCCAGCAGCTTAACAGGGGCTCCAAACACTGAAGCTTTCTTT	CASSLTGAPNTEAFF
.	TRBJ1-1	TRBV12-3/TRBV12-4	.	TGTGCCAGCACGCCGGAGGTGGTGAACACTGAAGCTTTCTTT	CASTPEVVNTEAFF
many	TRBJ2-7	TRBV12-3/TRBV12-4	TRBD1	TGTGCCAGCAGTATACCCGGGACAGGTTACGAGCAGTACTTC	CASSIPGTGYEQYF
many	TRBJ1-5	TRBV2	.	TGTGCCAGCAGCGCCCTGACAGGAGGACAGCCCCAGCATTTT	CASSALTGGQPQHF
.	TRBJ2-7	TRBV10-3	.	TGTGCCATCAAGTCGGCAGACTTATACGAGCAGTACTTC	CAIKSADLYEQYF
.	TRBJ1-1	TRBV12-3/TRBV12-4	TRBD1	TGTGCCAGCAGTCTATTGATGACAGGGGAAGAGGGGAATACTGAAGCTTTCTTT	CASSLLMTGEEGNTEAFF
.	TRBJ1-1	TRBV5-1	.	TGCGCCAGCAGCTTGGTAGCAGTCCTCAACACTGAAGCTTTCTTT	CASSLVAVLNTEAFF
.	TRBJ1-1	TRBV25-1	.	TGTGCCAGCAGTGAGAGATGGCAGGGGAACACTGAAGCTTTCTTT	CASSERWQGNTEAFF
.	TRBJ1-1	TRBV6-1	.	TGTGCCAGCAAAGTGGGGGTTACTGAAGCTTTCTTT	CASKVGVTEAFF
many	TRBJ1-2	TRBV30	.	TGTGCCTGGAGCCACGGGGTTAACTATGGCTACACCTTC	CAWSHGVNYGYTF
many	TRBJ2-4	TRBV27	.	TGTGCCAGCAGTTTATCCACTATAGCCAAAAACATTCAGTACTTC	CASSLSTIAKNIQYF
many	TRBJ1-5	TRBV24-1	.	TGTGCCACCAGTCGGGGTGATGGCCAGCCCCAGCATTTT	CATSRGDGQPQHF
many	TRBJ2-7	TRBV7-9	.	TGTGCCAGCAGCTTAAGGGGGGACGGGCCCTACGAGCAGTACTTC	CASSLRGDGPYEQYF
.	TRBJ2-2	TRBV4-1	TRBD1	TGCGCCAGCAGCCAGTTTGCAGGACAGGGAACCGGGGAGCTGTTTTTT	CASSQFAGQGTGELFF
many	TRBJ2-5	TRBV6-5	.	TGTGCCAGCAGTTACTCCCACTCCACCCAGTACTTC	CASSYSHSTQYF
.	TRBJ1-5	TRBV7-2	.	TGTGCCAGCAGCTTTACCCCACGGGTCCAGCCCCAGCATTTT	CASSFTPRVQPQHF
many	TRBJ1-2	TRBV20-1	.	TGCAGTGCTAGAGAAATCGACTCCACCTTC	CSAREIDSTF
few	TRBJ2-5	TRBV3-1	TRBD2	TGTGCCAGCAGCCCACGACCTCTGGGACTAGGGTCGACCCAGTACTTC	CASSPRPLGLGSTQYF
.	TRBJ2-7	TRBV6-2/TRBV6-3	.	TGTGCCAGCATGAAGGGTCGCGAGCAGTACTTC	CASMKGREQYF
many	TRBJ1-1	TRBV12-3/TRBV12-4	TRBD1	TGTGCCAGCAGTACCGGGACAGGGCTTGAAGCTTTCTTT	CASSTGTGLEAFF
.	TRBJ1-2	TRBV7-9	TRBD1	TGTGCCAGCAGCTTAGTGGACAGGGGCTACACCTTC	CASSLVDRGYTF
.	TRBJ2-2	TRBV12-3/TRBV12-4	.	TGTGCCAGCAGTTTATATGGTATTGGCACCGGGGAGCTGTTTTTT	CASSLYGIGTGELFF
many	TRBJ1-2	TRBV20-1	.	TGCAGTGCTCCCTTATGGTATGGCTACACCTTC	CSAPLWYGYTF
few	TRBJ2-7	TRBV5-1	TRBD1	TGCGCCAGCAGTCAGGTGACGGGACAGGGGGCCTACGAGCAGTACTTC	CASSQVTGQGAYEQYF
many	TRBJ1-2	TRBV5-1	.	TGCGCCAGCAGCTTGGACAGGGCGATCTATGGCTACACCTTC	CASSLDRAIYGYTF
.	TRBJ2-7	TRBV20-1	TRBD1	TGCAGTGCTAGTTCGGGGACAGGGGGCTACGAGCAGTACTTC	CSASSGTGGYEQYF
.	TRBJ2-5	TRBV12-3/TRBV12-4	.	TGTGCCAGCAGTTTATATAGCATGGGACAAGAGACCCAGTACTTC	CASSLYSMGQETQYF
few	TRBJ1-5	TRBV3-1	.	TGTGCCAGCAGCCAAGGGTCAGGGTCTAGCAATCAGCCCCAGCATTTT	CASSQGSGSSNQPQHF
few	TRBJ2-7	TRBV12-3/TRBV12-4	TRBD2	TGTGCCAGCAGCCCTCGGGGGGGGGGCGAGCAGTACTTC	CASSPRGGGEQYF
few	TRBJ1-1	TRBV6-2/TRBV6-3	.	TGTGCCAGCAACCCCCGGGGGGGGCTCATGAACACTGAAGCTTTCTTT	CASNPRGGLMNTEAFF
many	TRBJ2-5	TRBV5-1	TRBD2	TGCGCCAGCAGCTTAAACGTAGCGGGGGGCCCAGAGACCCAGTACTTC	CASSLNVAGGPETQYF
.	TRBJ1-2	TRBV28	TRBD1	TGTGCCAGCAGTTTGACAGGGATGTACTATGGCTACACCTTC	CASSLTGMYYGYTF
.	TRBJ2-5	TRBV5-1	.	TGCGCCAGCAGCTTCTCGGGGACCCAGTACTTC	CASSFSGTQYF
many	TRBJ2-5	TRBV18	.	TGTGCCAGCTCACCGCTAGGATTCGAAGAGACCCAGTACTTC	CASSPLGFEETQYF
.	TRBJ1-3	TRBV6-2/TRBV6-3	.	TGTGCCAGCACGTCCCGAAGCTCTGGAAACACCATATATTTT	CASTSRSSGNTIYF
many	TRBJ2-7	TRBV6-1	.	TGTGCCAGCAAAAGAACCAGGGCTGCCTACGAGCAGTACTTC	CASKRTRAAYEQYF
many	TRBJ2-7	TRBV27	.	TGTGCCAGCAGAGGGCCTTCGCCTTCCTACGAGCAGTACTTC	CASRGPSPSYEQYF
.	TRBJ1-6	TRBV20-1	.	TGCAGTGCTAGAGATTGGCTGGGCAGCTCCTATAATTCACCCCTCCACTTT	CSARDWLGSSYNSPLHF
many	TRBJ2-7	TRBV11-2	.	TGTGCCAGCAGCGGGGGGCGGGCGGCCGGTGAGCAGTACTTC	CASSGGRAAGEQYF